This TCR beta chain was sequenced for a study of T-cell reconstitution after alpha-beta-depleted transplantation in children (TCRdb year 2016). Notes on the research overall: Using TCR repertoire profiling, the study followed T-cell immune reconstitution in a quantitative way in children after TCRalphabeta/CD19-depleted allogeneic hematopoietic cell transplantation.

Library preparation employed PCR. The instrument was an Illumina HiSeq 2500. To normalize quantification of the TCRbeta repertoire, the TCR libraries were built with molecular barcoding that relied on unique molecular identifiers. TCRdb applied fastp at Q25 and MiXCR to the public reads, then kept only in-frame beta chains. Rows with one shared CDR3 protein collapse into an entry with the most common genes and DNA. For this sample there are about 690,000 distinct CDR3 sequences; roughly 17% appear just once. Under 1.2% of the sample goes to the ten largest clones. V drops 6 bases and J drops 0 bases, leaving 9 bases in between. The germline V gene gives CDR1 as LGHNA and CDR2 as YSLEER. The CDR3 holds 14 amino acids from the cysteine to the phenylalanine. Only the CDR3 region is kept as DNA, spanning 42 bases read in frame from base 1. About this clonotype itself: Its antigen is still unknown. Base qualities are missing; no much larger clone stands one base away.

The sequencing used PBMCs from the stem cell graft donor, collected from the stem cell graft. This receptor was identified in a human donor who donated a stem cell graft to a child with acute myeloid leukemia. Rearrangement joined TRBV4-3 to TRBJ1-3; the D gene assignment is ambiguous. The DNA sequence follows: TGCGCCAGCAGTGGTGGAACCTCTGGAAACACCATATATTTT. It codes for CASSGGTSGNTIYF.